The clone carrying this T cell receptor (beta chain) occurred many times. As yet, its antigen is unknown. These data come from a study of T-cell reconstitution after alpha-beta-depleted transplantation in children. Overall study results and limits: The study traced high day-60 TCRbeta diversity in some patients to surviving recipient T cells and thymic progenitors. Several hundred expanded graft clones reportedly gave rise to the alpha-beta T cells present about two months after transplant. Newly produced T cells mostly provided counts and TCRbeta diversity after one year, as hyperexpanded clones declined.

This sample's TCRbeta library carried unique molecular identifier barcodes. TCRdb ran MiXCR on the PCR reads and lists one entry per CDR3 protein. Seen here are over 450,000 distinct CDR3 sequences, more than 9% observed once, and the top ten hold around 2%. CDR1 LNHDA and CDR2 SQIVND come from the germline V gene (reference sequence). The CDR3 has 15 amino acids. V lost 5 bases to trimming and J lost 3 bases; unmatched junction nucleotides: 7. Sequenced here: PBMCs, sampled before TCRalphabeta/CD19-depleted stem cell transplant. The clonotype was recovered from a child under 10 years old with inherited bone marrow failure, due to receive a stem cell transplant. The rearrangement links TRBV19 to TRBJ2-5, with 9 bases aligning to TRBD1. The CDR3 DNA reads as TGTGCCAGTAGTGTGGGACAGGGATTAGAAGAGACCCAGTACTTC. This sequence encodes CASSVGQGLEETQYF.